The 19 T cell receptor beta chains in this list originate from one sample, sequenced in a study of monozygotic twins with inflammatory bowel disease (dated by TCRdb to between 2019 and 2020). Library prep was done by 5' RACE. The data were produced on an Illumina HiSeq 2500. TCRdb reprocessed the reads, and each CDR3 protein sequence is entered once, without DNA. This sample's listing comprises 420,000 or so distinct CDR3 sequences. The ten largest make up 2% to 2.5% of the sample. Source material: blood. These receptors were obtained from a human donor with ulcerative colitis or Crohn's disease, or a healthy co-twin of an affected twin (not recorded which).

The chain links TRBV4-1 to TRBJ2-7; TCRdb's D gene call, TRBD1, goes unchecked for lack of DNA. This CDR3 contains 17 residues. Germline CDR1 and CDR2: MGHRA and YSYEKL. The CDR3 here is CASSSTTAGGRVYEQYF.

The rearrangement joins TRBV6-5 to TRBJ1-1; the D gene TCRdb calls, TRBD1, cannot be checked with no DNA. The germline V gene has CDR1 MNHEY and CDR2 SVGAGI. The CDR3 is 13 residues long. CDR3 protein: CASSYPPGETPIF.

V is TRBV28 and J is TRBJ2-5; there is no DNA to check the TCRdb D call of TRBD1. This CDR3 spans 14 amino acids. Per the germline V gene, CDR1 is MDHEN and CDR2 is SYDVKM. The CDR3: CASNHGGGQETQYF.

The V gene is TRBV7-3, the J gene TRBJ2-6; the TCRdb D gene call, TRBD1, has no DNA to confirm it. Per germline, CDR1 SGHTA and CDR2 FQGTGA. The CDR3 is made up of 19 amino acids. The CDR3 here is CASSLRRDRAAPGANVLTF.

The rearrangement uses TRBV20-1 and TRBJ2-7; TCRdb gives TRBD2 as the D gene, but with no DNA this cannot be confirmed. The CDR3 is 13 amino acids. CDR1 and CDR2 from the germline V gene are DFQATT and SNEGSKA (reference sequence). CDR3 amino acids: CSAPSGFSYEQYF.

The J gene is TRBJ2-5, the V gene TRBV7-2. CDR1 SGHTA and CDR2 FQGNSA come from the germline V gene. The CDR3 is 13 amino acids. The CDR3 here is CASSLEASSGQYF.

The gene calls are TRBV25-1 and TRBJ1-2. The CDR3 is 15 amino acids. In germline, CDR1 is MGHDK, CDR2 SYGVNS. The CDR3: CASSEEGPLLNGYTF.

The chain is built from TRBV24-1 and TRBJ2-3; TCRdb gives TRBD2 as the D gene, but with no DNA this cannot be confirmed. This CDR3 has 14 amino acids. CDR1 KGHDR and CDR2 SFDVKD come from the germline V gene. Here the CDR3 reads CATATSGGADTQYF.

The V gene is TRBV2, the J gene TRBJ2-7. The germline gives CDR1 SNHLY, CDR2 FYNNEI. The CDR3 consists of 11 residues. The CDR3: CASSETARQYF.

The chain employs TRBV20-1 and TRBJ1-6; TCRdb picks TRBD1, but there is no DNA to check that call. Germline assignment: CDR1 DFQATT and CDR2 SNEGSKA (reference sequence). The CDR3 covers 13 residues. Here the CDR3 reads CSARRGSNSPLHF.

The V and J genes are TRBV6-2 or TRBV6-3 and TRBJ1-3. Germline CDR1 reads MNHEY; CDR2 reads SVGEGT. The CDR3 is 13 amino acids. The CDR3 loop is CASTFDGPNTIYF.

V usage is TRBV10-3 and J usage is TRBJ2-1. There are 13 residues in the CDR3. Germline V gene lookup returns CDR1 ENHRY and CDR2 SYGVKD. CDR3: CATYNGDFNEQFF.

The chain employs TRBV9 and TRBJ1-2. Germline-derived CDR1 and CDR2 are SGDLS and YYNGEE. CDR3 length: 11 amino acids. CDR3 in amino acids: CASRSSGGYTF.

The chain couples TRBV28 to TRBJ2-2; TCRdb picks TRBD1, but there is no DNA to check that call. Germline lookup yields CDR1 MDHEN and CDR2 SYDVKM. There are 15 residues in the CDR3. The CDR3 sequence is CASSSQGANTGELFF. The full variable domain, in which reference TRBV28 and TRBJ2-2 provide the parts outside the CDR3, is DVKVTQSSRYLVKRTGEKVFLECVQDMDHENMFWYRQDPGLGLRLIYFSYDVKMKEKGDIPEGYSVSREKKERFSLILESASTNQTSMYLCASSSQGANTGELFFGEGSRLTVL.

V usage is TRBV7-9 and J usage is TRBJ2-3. CDR3 length: 15 residues. The germline V gene has CDR1 SEHNR and CDR2 FQNEAQ (reference sequence). The CDR3 region is CASSLTLRPTDTQYF.

J is TRBJ2-7 and V is TRBV6-2 or TRBV6-3; the D call from TCRdb, TRBD2, cannot be confirmed without DNA. Germline-derived CDR1 and CDR2 are MNHEY and SVGEGT. This CDR3 is built from 13 residues. The CDR3 loop reads CATARPGTYEQYF.

CDR3 region: CASSAKGVDYGYTF. This chain links TRBV7-2 with TRBJ1-2. CDR1 is SGHTA and CDR2 is FQGNSA in the germline V gene. This CDR3 region has 14 residues.

The rearrangement joins TRBV5-1 to TRBJ2-3; absent DNA, TCRdb's TRBD1 call cannot be checked. The CDR3 runs 16 residues. CDR1 is SGHRS, CDR2 YFSETQ, per germline. CDR3 region: CASSLVGTANKDTQYF.

The V call is TRBV10-3, the J call TRBJ1-1. The CDR3 is 12 amino acids. Germline loops: CDR1 ENHRY, CDR2 SYGVKD. CDR3 amino acids: CAISGENTEAFF.